Listed below are T cell receptor beta chains from one sample, sequenced in a study of vaccination and CD4 T cells after COVID-19. No antigen has been identified for these receptors. MiXCR, applied by TCRdb to the PCR reads, yields one record per CDR3 protein. The sample contains tens of thousands of distinct CDR3 sequences, approximately 32% of which appear only once. The sequencing sample was made of cultured CD4+ T cells from blood. Receptors originate from a human donor with COVID-19. CDR3s include the opening cysteine and the closing phenylalanine or tryptophan. The D gene is left open where the match is weak. Size values are once, few and many counts, or a class for expanded clones, and some rows have none.

abundance,v_gene,d_gene,j_gene,len,CDR3nt,CDR3aa
few,TRBV20-1,TRBD1,TRBJ1-3,18,TGCAGTGCTAGCCGGGACAGGGTTTCGAGGGGGTCTGGAAACACCATATATTTT,CSASRDRVSRGSGNTIYF
NA,TRBV19,NA,TRBJ1-2,14,TGTGCCAGTAGTATAAGGTCGGGGGGCGATGGCTACACCTTC,CASSIRSGGDGYTF
few,TRBV20-1,NA,TRBJ2-1,11,TGCAGTGCGGAAGGTACCAATGAGCAGTTCTTC,CSAEGTNEQFF
medium-sized,TRBV6-4,NA,TRBJ2-2,15,TGTGCCAGCAGTGACTCGAGGCAGTCCACCGGGGAGCTGTTTTTT,CASSDSRQSTGELFF
few,TRBV2,NA,TRBJ2-1,13,TGTGCCAGCAGTGCGCAGGGGATGGATGAGCAGTTCTTC,CASSAQGMDEQFF
few,TRBV6-1,TRBD1,TRBJ2-7,16,TGTGCCAGCATTAATATCCGGGACAGGGGTTCCTACGAGCAGTACTTC,CASINIRDRGSYEQYF
NA,TRBV7-6,TRBD2,TRBJ2-1,17,TGTGCCAGCAGCTCCCGGACTAGCGGGGGGGCCGGGGATGAGCAGTTCTTC,CASSSRTSGGAGDEQFF
few,TRBV12-3/TRBV12-4,NA,TRBJ2-3,15,TGTGCCAGCAGGGCCAGGGGGAGGAACACAGATACGCAGTATTTT,CASRARGRNTDTQYF
NA,TRBV19,NA,TRBJ2-5,14,TGTGCCACTACGCCGCGGGGGCACCAAGAGACTCAGTACTTC,CATTPRGHQETQYF
few,TRBV12-3/TRBV12-4,TRBD1,TRBJ2-7,14,TGTGCCAGCAGTAAGTCGGACAGGGGGCCCGAGCAGTACTTC,CASSKSDRGPEQYF
NA,TRBV7-8,NA,TRBJ1-1,16,TGTGCCAGCAGCTTAGTTTCGGGCAGGCTGAACACTGAAGCTTTCTTT,CASSLVSGRLNTEAFF
NA,TRBV19,NA,TRBJ2-3,14,TGTGCCAGTAGGGAGGGCGCCAGCACAGATACGCAGTATTTT,CASREGASTDTQYF
few,TRBV6-2/TRBV6-3,NA,TRBJ2-2,14,TGTGCCAGCAGACCCGGGGGGCCTGGCGGGGAGCTGTTTTTT,CASRPGGPGGELFF
NA,TRBV29-1,NA,TRBJ2-6,17,TGCAGCGTTGAATCCCCAGGGGCCGGCTCTGGGGCCAACGTCCTGACTTTC,CSVESPGAGSGANVLTF
NA,TRBV20-1,TRBD1,TRBJ2-2,14,TGCAGTGCGAGGACAGGGGTCTACACCGGGGAGCTGTTTTTT,CSARTGVYTGELFF
few,TRBV7-9,NA,TRBJ1-3,16,TGTGCCAGCAGCTTGAAACAGGGAGACTCTGGAAACACCATATATTTT,CASSLKQGDSGNTIYF
NA,TRBV5-5,TRBD2,TRBJ2-3,20,TGTGCCAGCAGCTGGTGGGCAGGGGGCGGGACTAGCGGGGGCCGGGATACGCAGTATTTT,CASSWWAGGGTSGGRDTQYF
NA,TRBV28,TRBD1,TRBJ1-2,15,TGTGCCGGCAGTTCGAAACCGCAGGGGGCCCGTGGCTACACCTTC,CAGSSKPQGARGYTF
few,TRBV20-1,TRBD1,TRBJ1-1,15,TGCAGTGCTAGGAGAGGGACAGGGGTGAACACTGAAGCTTTCTTT,CSARRGTGVNTEAFF
NA,TRBV6-1,NA,TRBJ2-5,11,TGTGCAGCCGAGGACTTCGGGACCCAGTACTTC,CAAEDFGTQYF
few,TRBV12-3/TRBV12-4,TRBD1,TRBJ2-1,15,TGTGCCAGCAGTCGACAGGGAAGCTCCTACAATGAGCAGTTCTTC,CASSRQGSSYNEQFF
few,TRBV6-2/TRBV6-3,NA,TRBJ2-4,16,TGTGCCAGCAGTTACAACAGGCGTGCCCTGCTGGGCATTCAGTACTTC,CASSYNRRALLGIQYF